This T cell receptor (beta chain) was sequenced in a study of a mutant IDH1 vaccine in newly diagnosed glioma. At the level of the study: Vaccination followed radiotherapy alone by 4-6 weeks, or accompanied temozolomide cycles. Treated patients had a mean age of 40.4 years and an approximately 62% male, about 38% female split. Study results and caveats: Variations in leading peripheral T cell clonotypes appeared to have no connection with pseudoprogression.

Germline V gene lookup returns CDR1 SGHNT and CDR2 YENEEA. This CDR3 is built from 16 residues. The ends were cut back, 0 bases at V and 14 bases at J, with 22 bases in the middle. The sample's time point: week 5, during vaccination. It was 300 ug of mutant IDH1 20-mer peptide that made up each vaccine dose, given with topical imiquimod. The astrocytomas were IDH1-mutant, ATRX-negative, and WHO grade 3 or 4. To note about this clone: Its specificity is unknown.

Sequencing was performed with immunoSEQ multiplex PCR; in TCRdb, only in-frame clones are kept and a portion is missing. The data contain about 50,000 clones, about 81% of them singletons. The chain is built from TRBV11-3 and TRBJ1-4; D possibly corresponds to TRBD1 (6 bases). This receptor was identified in a woman aged 45-65 years with glioma. Source: PBMCs, taken from a glioma patient whose treatment included an IDH1 peptide vaccine. CDR3: CASSLEKGGDPVGLFF. The CDR3 coding sequence is TGTGCCAGCAGCTTAGAAAAGGGGGGAGACCCAGTGGGCCTGTTTTTT. Complete variable domain (other parts from reference TRBV11-3 and TRBJ1-4): EAGVVQSPRYKIIEKKQPVAFWCNPISGHNTLYWYLQNLGQGPELLIRYENEEAVDDSQLPKDRFSAERLKGVDSTLKIQPAELGDSAVYLCASSLEKGGDPVGLFFGSGTQLSVL.